This T cell receptor (beta chain) was documented in a study of blood T cell repertoires in COVID-19. Background on the study: The origin of the acute and convalescent COVID-19 samples was the United States, Italy and Spain.

CDR1 is MNHEY, CDR2 SVGEGT, per germline. This CDR3 has 15 amino acids. J was trimmed by 4 bases and V by 6 bases; bases with no gene match: 12. Here immunoSEQ multiplex PCR was the method, and the copy in TCRdb shows in-frame clones only, minus some. The table includes about 48,000 clones, 90% detected once. The sample comprised peripheral blood. This sequence joins TRBV6-2 or TRBV6-3 and TRBJ2-7, with 7 bases matching TRBD2. The receptor was derived from a man in his 70s with acute or convalescent COVID-19. The DNA for the CDR3 is TGTGCCAGCAGCTCCCCATGGCGGGGGACGTACGAGCAGTACTTC. Residues: CASSSPWRGTYEQYF.